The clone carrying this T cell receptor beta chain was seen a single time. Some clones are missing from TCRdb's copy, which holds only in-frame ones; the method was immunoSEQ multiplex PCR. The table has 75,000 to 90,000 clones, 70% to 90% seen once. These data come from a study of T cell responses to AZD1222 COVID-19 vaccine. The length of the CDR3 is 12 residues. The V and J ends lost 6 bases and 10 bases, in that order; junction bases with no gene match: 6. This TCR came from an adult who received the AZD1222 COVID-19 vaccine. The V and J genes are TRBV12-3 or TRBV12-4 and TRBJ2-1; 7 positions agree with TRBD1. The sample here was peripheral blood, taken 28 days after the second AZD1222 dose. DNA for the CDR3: TGTGCCAGCAGGGTAGGGGGCGTCGAGCAGTTCTTC. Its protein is CASRVGGVEQFF.